Presented here are 14 T cell receptor beta chains from one specimen sequenced in a study of blood T cell repertoires in COVID-19. Sequencing used immunoSEQ multiplex PCR; TCRdb keeps in-frame clones, though not all of them. The sample yields about 420,000 clones, around nine tenths seen once. The material sequenced was peripheral blood. The receptors were sampled from a man aged 18 to 30 with COVID-19, enrolled during active disease.

This chain uses TRBV3-1 (or the pseudogene TRBV3-2) with TRBJ2-1, with D possibly TRBD1 on 6 matching bases. V was clipped by 4 bases and J by 6 bases, with 10 bases between them. The CDR3 totals 13 residues. From germline, CDR1 is LGHDT and CDR2 YNNKEL (reference sequence). CDR3 amino acids: CASSRGPPNEQFF. DNA of the CDR3: TGTGCCAGCAGCCGGGGGCCACCCAATGAGCAGTTCTTC.

V is TRBV10-1 and J is TRBJ1-1, with TRBD1 matching over 8 bases. The J segment lost 3 bases and the V segment lost 5 bases, leaving 14 bases of the junction unmatched. This CDR3 region has 17 residues. The V gene's germline CDR1 is WNHNN and CDR2 SYGVQD (reference sequence). The CDR3 nucleotides are TGCGCCAGCAGTAAAGGCAGGGGGCAGGGGTCATACACTGAAGCTTTCTTT. Translation gives CASSKGRGQGSYTEAFF.

V gene TRBV5-1 combines with J gene TRBJ2-7; weak D call: TRBD1 (6 bases). This CDR3 spans 12 amino acids. The ends were cut back, 4 bases at V and 3 bases at J, with 8 bases in the middle. From germline, CDR1 is SGHRS and CDR2 YFSETQ. The CDR3 region is CASSQGFYEQYF. For the CDR3, the DNA is TGCGCCAGCAGCCAGGGGTTCTACGAGCAGTACTTC.

The chain joins TRBV2 to TRBJ2-7, with TRBD2 identical over 8 bases. Per the germline V gene, CDR1 is SNHLY and CDR2 is FYNNEI. The CDR3 length is 14 residues. V lost 5 bases and J lost 2; bases outside the gene matches: 5. The CDR3 bases are TGTGCCAGCAGTCATACTAGCGGCGCCTACGAGCAGTACTTC. It is translated as CASSHTSGAYEQYF.

V and J are TRBV24-1 and TRBJ2-2; 8 nucleotides align to TRBD1. V dropped 3 bases and J dropped 3; count of bases not matched to a gene: 8. This CDR3 is 17 amino acids long. Germline V gene sequence: CDR1 KGHDR, CDR2 SFDVKD. As DNA, the CDR3 is TGTGCCACCAGTGATGACACAGGGGGAAGGGACACCGGGGAGCTGTTTTTT. Its translation: CATSDDTGGRDTGELFF.

This clone was observed at least ten times. This chain connects TRBV2 to TRBJ1-1; D gene uncertain. Germline CDR1 and CDR2: SNHLY and FYNNEI. CDR3 length: 13 residues. Trimming took off 7 bases at V and 1 base at J, with 10 bases between the two ends. The CDR3 loop is CASIREGNTEAFF. The CDR3, as DNA: TGTGCCAGCATTAGGGAGGGGAACACTGAAGCTTTCTTT.

CDR3 region: CASSAQTGANTEAFF. For the CDR3, the DNA is TGTGCCAGCAGCGCTCAGACAGGCGCGAACACTGAAGCTTTCTTT. The chain carries TRBV14 and TRBJ1-1; D perhaps matches TRBD1 (6 bases). V was cut by 5 bases and J by 1 base, with 14 bases left in between. Looked up from germline, CDR1 is SGHDN and CDR2 is FVKESK. The CDR3 is made up of 15 amino acids.

The chain couples TRBV10-1 to TRBJ1-5, with D perhaps matching TRBD1 (5 bases). Germline V gene data show CDR1 as WNHNN and CDR2 as SYGVQD (reference sequence). V lost 2 bases and J lost 6, with 11 bases in between. This CDR3 spans 14 amino acids. The CDR3 loop is CASSEAGKFQPQHF. CDR3 nucleotides: TGCGCCAGCAGTGAGGCAGGGAAATTTCAGCCCCAGCATTTT.

This rearrangement joins TRBV18 to TRBJ2-7; 9 nucleotides match TRBD1. V gave up 6 bases and J gave up 6 bases; unmatched junction bases: 9. The CDR3 is 14 amino acids. Germline V gene lookup returns CDR1 KGHSH and CDR2 LQKENI. Here the CDR3 reads CASSSRDREVEQYF. The CDR3 nucleotides are TGTGCCAGCTCCTCCCGGGACAGGGAGGTCGAGCAGTACTTC.

The CDR3 sequence: CATRIAWGDTEAFF. For the CDR3, the DNA is TGTGCCACTCGGATAGCGTGGGGGGACACTGAAGCTTTCTTT. The chain has TRBV6-5 and TRBJ1-1; weak D call: TRBD1 (5 bases). The CDR3 length is 14 residues. Germline CDR1 MNHEY, CDR2 SVGAGI. V gave up 10 bases and J gave up 3 bases, with 18 bases separating them.

This sequence joins TRBV4-1 and TRBJ2-2, with D possibly TRBD1 on 6 matching bases. The V gene lost 0 bases and the J gene lost 5 bases, with 7 bases spanning the gap. The CDR3 loop spans 14 amino acids. The germline gives CDR1 MGHRA, CDR2 YSYEKL. CDR3 loop: CASSQDQGTGELFF. Here the CDR3 DNA reads TGCGCCAGCAGCCAAGATCAGGGGACCGGGGAGCTGTTTTTT.

This clone was recorded only once. Compared with germline, one end of the junction differs, possibly owing to a read error. The rearrangement uses TRBV15 and TRBJ2-5, with TRBD2 matching 7 bases. In germline, CDR1 is LNHNV, CDR2 YYDKDF (reference sequence). The CDR3 covers 17 residues. CDR3: CATSSFPGLTDQETQYF. The CDR3 DNA follows: TGTGCCACCAGCAGCTTTCCGGGACTAACGGACCAGGAGACCCAGTACTTC.

The chain joins TRBV4-1 to TRBJ1-5; D is unresolved. V shed 3 bases and J shed 3 bases, with 3 bases lying between them. The CDR3 has 12 residues. CDR1 and CDR2 from the germline V gene are MGHRA and YSYEKL. The CDR3 reads CASSHINQPQHF. CDR3 in DNA: TGCGCCAGCAGCCACATCAATCAGCCCCAGCATTTT.

The chain recombines TRBV15 with TRBJ2-1; TRBD2 matches at 15 bases. Germline assignment: CDR1 LNHNV and CDR2 YYDKDF (reference sequence). V shed 5 bases, J shed 9 bases, and the junction held 2 bases outside the gene matches. This CDR3 is built from 14 residues. CDR3 loop: CATSSGLAGGEQFF. Here the CDR3 DNA reads TGTGCCACCAGCTCGGGACTAGCGGGAGGTGAGCAGTTCTTC.